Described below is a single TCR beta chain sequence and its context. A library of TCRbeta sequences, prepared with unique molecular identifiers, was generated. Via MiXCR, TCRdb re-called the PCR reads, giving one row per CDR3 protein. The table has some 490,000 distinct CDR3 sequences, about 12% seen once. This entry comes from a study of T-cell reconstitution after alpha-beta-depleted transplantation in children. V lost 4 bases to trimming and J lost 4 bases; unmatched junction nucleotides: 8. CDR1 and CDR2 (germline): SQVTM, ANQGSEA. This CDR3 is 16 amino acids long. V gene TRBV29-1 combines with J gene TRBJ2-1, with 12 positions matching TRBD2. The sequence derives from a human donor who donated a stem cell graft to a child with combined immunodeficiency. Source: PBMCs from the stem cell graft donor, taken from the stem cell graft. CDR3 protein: CSVVVASGRVYNEQFF. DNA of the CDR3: TGCAGCGTTGTTGTGGCTAGCGGGAGGGTGTACAATGAGCAGTTCTTC.